Below, 25 T cell receptor beta chains from the same sample are listed, as sequenced in a study of T cell repertoires in cytomegalovirus infection. MiXCR, run by TCRdb on the reads, gives a single entry per CDR3 protein. The data hold around 530,000 distinct CDR3 sequences, with around 27% observed a single time. The material sequenced was PBMCs. These receptors all come from a human donor in good health (CMV status not recorded). Some clones in this sample may be carry-over from other donors' samples.

This clonotype showed up just a few times. The chain carries TRBV6-2 or TRBV6-3 and TRBJ2-1; TRBD2 aligns across 13 bases. This CDR3 comprises 17 residues. Germline loops: CDR1 MNHEY, CDR2 SVGEGT. V was clipped by 0 bases and J by 8 bases; unmatched bases: 7. The CDR3 nucleotides are TGTGCCAGCAGTTACTCGACTAGCGGGAGGAAGGGCCATGAGCAGTTCTTC. It translates to CASSYSTSGRKGHEQFF.

The gene calls are TRBV9 and TRBJ1-6, with D possibly being TRBD1 (5 bases). This CDR3 is built from 13 residues. Germline values: CDR1 SGDLS, CDR2 YYNGEE. Between the trimmed V and J ends, which lost 1 base and 9 bases, there was a span of 8 bases. The DNA of the CDR3 is TGTGCCAGCAGCGTATACGGGGGTTCACCCCTCCACTTT. Residues: CASSVYGGSPLHF.

This clonotype was counted a single time. The chain uses TRBV24-1 and TRBJ2-2, with D possibly being TRBD2 (6 bases). This CDR3 has 15 amino acids. V was shortened by 4 bases and J by 2 bases, with 10 bases between the two germline ends. Germline CDR1 and CDR2: KGHDR and SFDVKD. CDR3 amino acids: CATSDTGANTGELFF. In DNA, the CDR3 is TGTGCCACCAGTGACACGGGAGCTAACACCGGGGAGCTGTTTTTT.

This chain links TRBV20-1 with TRBJ2-7; 7 nucleotides match TRBD1. CDR1 is DFQATT, CDR2 SNEGSKA, per germline (reference sequence). The CDR3 sequence is 14 residues long. Trimming removed 7 bases from V and 1 base from J; junction bases left unmatched: 10. The DNA of the CDR3 is TGCAGTGTCGGGACAGAGGGACGGTCCTACGAGCAGTACTTC. Its translation is CSVGTEGRSYEQYF.

The rearrangement uses TRBV20-1 and TRBJ1-1, with D maybe TRBD1 (6 bases). Trimming took off 5 bases at V and 0 bases at J, with 16 bases between the two ends. CDR1 and CDR2 from the germline V gene are DFQATT and SNEGSKA (reference sequence). There are 15 residues in the CDR3. For the CDR3, the DNA is TGCAGTGCTGGGGCCGGGGGACAATTGAACACTGAAGCTTTCTTT. It specifies CSAGAGGQLNTEAFF.

This clonotype was observed at least ten times. V is TRBV24-1 and J is TRBJ2-5; 8 bases map to TRBD1. The trim removed 3 bases at V and 5 bases at J, leaving 4 bases unmatched. This CDR3 is 14 amino acids long. Germline values: CDR1 KGHDR, CDR2 SFDVKD. The CDR3 sequence: CATSDGQGAETQYF. The DNA of the CDR3 is TGTGCCACCAGTGATGGACAGGGTGCGGAGACCCAGTACTTC.

This chain joins TRBV28 and TRBJ1-1, with 9 bases lining up with TRBD1. V lost 3 bases to trimming and J lost 5 bases; unmatched junction nucleotides: 4. This CDR3 is 14 amino acids long. CDR1 is MDHEN and CDR2 is SYDVKM in the germline V gene. Here the CDR3 DNA reads TGTGCCAGCAGTTTTAACAGGGGGCGGACTGAAGCTTTCTTT. It translates to CASSFNRGRTEAFF.

The CDR3 loop reads CSARDQRTANTGELFF. CDR3 coding DNA: TGCAGTGCTAGAGATCAAAGGACGGCGAACACCGGGGAGCTGTTTTTT. V gene TRBV20-1 combines with J gene TRBJ2-2; no reliable D call. The CDR3 loop spans 16 amino acids. Germline assignment: CDR1 DFQATT and CDR2 SNEGSKA (reference sequence). The germline V and J ends were trimmed by 0 bases and 0 bases, with 11 bases remaining between them.

This clonotype has only a few counts. This chain joins TRBV6-1 and TRBJ2-7; TRBD2 might be the D (5 bases). CDR3 length: 15 amino acids. Between the trimmed V and J ends, which lost 6 bases and 3 bases, there was a span of 18 bases. Germline values: CDR1 MNHNS, CDR2 SASEGT. The CDR3 is CASRGSSSLVYEQYV. Here the CDR3 DNA reads TGTGCCAGCAGAGGGTCTAGCTCTTTGGTCTACGAGCAGTACGTC.

In its sample, this clonotype was seen a few times. The chain's CDR3 is CASIEQGGGRELFF. DNA of the CDR3: TGTGCCAGTATAGAACAGGGCGGAGGCCGGGAGCTGTTTTTT. J is TRBJ2-2 and V is TRBV19; D perhaps matches TRBD1 (6 bases). The germline V and J ends were trimmed by 7 bases and 9 bases, with 18 bases remaining between them. Germline values: CDR1 LNHDA, CDR2 SQIVND (reference sequence). The CDR3 is made up of 14 amino acids.

This clonotype showed up just a few times. V gene TRBV20-1 combines with J gene TRBJ1-1; unclear D gene. Per the germline V gene, CDR1 is DFQATT and CDR2 is SNEGSKA (reference sequence). V lost 0 bases and J lost 4, with 15 bases in between. The CDR3 is 15 amino acids. The CDR3 loop reads CSARDFWLRSTEAFF. CDR3 nucleotides: TGCAGTGCTAGAGATTTTTGGTTGCGGAGCACTGAAGCTTTCTTT.

The V and J genes are TRBV28 and TRBJ1-5, with 9 bases aligning to TRBD1. The CDR3 totals 17 residues. After removal of 8 bases from V and 6 bases from J, the junction contained 17 bases not matched to a gene. Germline CDR1 reads MDHEN; CDR2 reads SYDVKM. For the CDR3, the DNA is TGTGCCAGCCGCTCCCCATTGGGACAGGGTGGTGGTCAGCCCCAGCATTTT. It yields the protein CASRSPLGQGGGQPQHF.

There are a few counts of this clonotype. CDR3 residues: CSASALAGGTDTQYF. CDR3 DNA: TGCAGTGCTAGCGCTCTAGCGGGAGGGACAGATACGCAGTATTTT. V and J are TRBV20-1 and TRBJ2-3; 12 nucleotides line up with TRBD2. The CDR3 spans 15 residues. Germline loops: CDR1 DFQATT, CDR2 SNEGSKA (reference sequence). Germline trimming cut 3 bases from V and 3 bases from J; bases unmatched to any gene: 4.

This clonotype was recorded a few times. The V call is TRBV7-2, the J call TRBJ1-5, with 9 bases lining up with TRBD1. V trimming: 1 base; J trimming: 7 bases; junction bases outside the gene matches: 5. This CDR3 spans 15 amino acids. Germline V CDR1 and CDR2: SGHTA, FQGNSA. The CDR3 sequence is CASSLGDRADQPQHF. The CDR3, as DNA: TGTGCCAGCAGCTTAGGGGACAGGGCAGACCAGCCCCAGCATTTT.

The chain employs TRBV7-6 and TRBJ2-7; TRBD1 matches at 10 bases. The CDR3 spans 16 residues. Germline trimming cut 4 bases from V and 6 bases from J; bases unmatched to any gene: 12. Per germline, CDR1 SGHVS and CDR2 FNYEAQ. The CDR3 loop reads CASSSGTGAPWSEQYF. For the CDR3, the DNA is TGTGCCAGCAGCTCCGGGACAGGGGCCCCCTGGAGCGAGCAGTACTTC.

This clonotype came up many times. CDR3 protein: CASSPASSYNEQFF. The CDR3, as DNA: TGTGCCAGTAGTCCCGCGAGCTCCTACAATGAGCAGTTCTTC. The chain carries TRBV19 and TRBJ2-1; D gene uncertain. This CDR3 comprises 14 residues. Germline values: CDR1 LNHDA, CDR2 SQIVND (reference sequence). The germline V and J ends were trimmed by 5 bases and 0 bases, with 8 bases remaining between them.

This clonotype was detected ten times or more. This chain joins TRBV7-2 and TRBJ2-1; possible D gene TRBD2, 6 bases. V lost 5 bases and J lost 8, with 25 bases in between. Germline lookup yields CDR1 SGHTA and CDR2 FQGNSA. This CDR3 spans 17 amino acids. Here the CDR3 DNA reads TGTGCCAGCAGCCCTGGCGCCGGGACTGGTGCGTGGTATGAGCAGTTCTTC. This gives the protein CASSPGAGTGAWYEQFF.

Only a few counts were recorded for this clonotype. The chain is built from TRBV14 and TRBJ2-5, with TRBD2 as a possible D gene (6 bases). V was shortened by 1 base and J by 4 bases, with 7 bases between the two germline ends. This CDR3 contains 13 residues. Germline CDR1 is SGHDN and CDR2 is FVKESK. In DNA form, the CDR3 reads TGTGCCAGCAGCCAAGTCGGGAGAGAGACCCAGTACTTC. This encodes CASSQVGRETQYF.

This clonotype was seen a handful of times. V and J are TRBV6-1 and TRBJ2-7, with a tentative D call TRBD1 (6 bases). The germline gives CDR1 MNHNS, CDR2 SASEGT. The CDR3 covers 14 residues. Trimming shortened V by 8 bases and J by 0 bases, and 14 bases separated the two germline ends. CDR3 coding DNA: TGTGCCAGCGGCCGGGACACTCTCTCCTACGAGCAGTACTTC. This sequence encodes CASGRDTLSYEQYF.

The chain carries TRBV6-6 and TRBJ1-3; D unresolved. CDR3 size: 12 residues. The V end lost 5 bases, the J end lost 8 bases, and 10 bases lay between the germline ends. In germline, CDR1 is MNHNY, CDR2 SVGAGI (reference sequence). CDR3 in amino acids: CASSQNPDTIYF. In DNA, the CDR3 is TGTGCCAGCAGTCAGAACCCGGACACCATATATTTT.

V gene TRBV24-1 combines with J gene TRBJ1-5; 7 bases fit TRBD1. With V trimmed by 4 bases and J by 9 bases, 8 bases remained unmatched. The CDR3 length is 14 residues. Looked up from germline, CDR1 is KGHDR and CDR2 is SFDVKD. CDR3 region: CATSEGTVGGPQHF. CDR3 nucleotide sequence: TGTGCCACCAGTGAGGGGACAGTTGGTGGGCCCCAGCATTTT.

The genes are TRBV20-1 and TRBJ2-1; 11 bases are a match to TRBD2. The V gene end was trimmed by 5 bases and the J gene end by 4 bases; junction bases not matched to a gene: 1. Germline loops: CDR1 DFQATT, CDR2 SNEGSKA (reference sequence). The CDR3 sequence is 13 residues long. CDR3 in DNA: TGCAGTGCTCTAGCGGGAGGATACAATGAGCAGTTCTTC. Protein product: CSALAGGYNEQFF.

The table lists this clonotype with many counts. The genes are TRBV11-3 and TRBJ1-1; D gene ambiguous. The germline CDR1 and CDR2 sequences are SGHNT and YENEEA. With 5 bases removed from V and 1 base from J, the gap between germline ends came to 8 bases. The length of the CDR3 is 13 residues. CDR3 residues: CASSTDTNTEAFF. In DNA, the CDR3 is TGTGCCAGCAGCACCGACACGAACACTGAAGCTTTCTTT.

This clonotype showed up many times. The chain uses TRBV12-3 or TRBV12-4 and TRBJ2-1; TRBD2 agrees at 12 bases. The CDR3 covers 16 residues. J gave up 6 bases and V 6 bases, and 9 bases lay outside the gene matches. The CDR3 DNA is TGTGCCAGCAGCCAAGACGGACTAGCGGGACCCAATGAGCAGTTCTTC. Translated, it gives CASSQDGLAGPNEQFF.

This clonotype was counted between two and nine times. Relative to the germline gene, one junction end is altered; a read error may explain this. The chain is built from TRBV7-6 and TRBJ2-2; 8 bases are a match to TRBD2. CDR1 and CDR2 (germline): SGHVS, FNYEAQ. This CDR3 has 15 amino acids. The CDR3 region is CASSLAAGATGELFF. DNA for the CDR3: TGTGCTAGCAGCTTGGCAGCGGGAGCAACCGGGGAGCTGTTTTTT.